This T cell receptor beta chain was sequenced during a study of blood T cell repertoires in COVID-19. The wider study: Specimens from acute and convalescent COVID-19 originated in the United States, Italy and Spain. Sources were T cells, B-cell-depleted T cells, or PBMCs; the material itself was cDNA or gDNA.

Source study methods: Scientists estimated how many nucleated cells there were by amplifying reference gene primers. Repertoires were generated with immunoSEQ multiplex PCR, while TCRdb's copy carries only in-frame clones and drops some. The DNA gave D and trimming, while V, J and clone size come from that table. This table holds about 97,000 clones, 70% to 90% found once. CDR3 length: 16 amino acids. After removal of 2 bases from V and 2 bases from J, the junction contained 5 bases not matched to a gene. Germline V gives CDR1 MNHEY, CDR2 SVGAGI. The rearrangement uses TRBV6-5 and TRBJ2-3; 9 bases match TRBD2. Sequencing input: peripheral blood. This receptor was identified in a man in his forties or fifties with active COVID-19. The CDR3 DNA sequence: TGTGCCAGCAGTTACCCCAGCGGGGGGACCACAGATACGCAGTATTTT. This translates into CASSYPSGGTTDTQYF.